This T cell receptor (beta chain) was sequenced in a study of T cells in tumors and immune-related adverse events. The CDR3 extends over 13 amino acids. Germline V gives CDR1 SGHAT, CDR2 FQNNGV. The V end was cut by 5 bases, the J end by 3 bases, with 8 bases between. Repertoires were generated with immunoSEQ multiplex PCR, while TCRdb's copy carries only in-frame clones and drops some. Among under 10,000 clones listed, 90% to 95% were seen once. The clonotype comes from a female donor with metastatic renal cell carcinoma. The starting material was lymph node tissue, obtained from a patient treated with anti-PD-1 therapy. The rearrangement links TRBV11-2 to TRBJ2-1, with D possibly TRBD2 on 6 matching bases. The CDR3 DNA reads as TGTGCCAGCAGCCCGGACTACTACAATGAGCAGTTCTTC. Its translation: CASSPDYYNEQFF.